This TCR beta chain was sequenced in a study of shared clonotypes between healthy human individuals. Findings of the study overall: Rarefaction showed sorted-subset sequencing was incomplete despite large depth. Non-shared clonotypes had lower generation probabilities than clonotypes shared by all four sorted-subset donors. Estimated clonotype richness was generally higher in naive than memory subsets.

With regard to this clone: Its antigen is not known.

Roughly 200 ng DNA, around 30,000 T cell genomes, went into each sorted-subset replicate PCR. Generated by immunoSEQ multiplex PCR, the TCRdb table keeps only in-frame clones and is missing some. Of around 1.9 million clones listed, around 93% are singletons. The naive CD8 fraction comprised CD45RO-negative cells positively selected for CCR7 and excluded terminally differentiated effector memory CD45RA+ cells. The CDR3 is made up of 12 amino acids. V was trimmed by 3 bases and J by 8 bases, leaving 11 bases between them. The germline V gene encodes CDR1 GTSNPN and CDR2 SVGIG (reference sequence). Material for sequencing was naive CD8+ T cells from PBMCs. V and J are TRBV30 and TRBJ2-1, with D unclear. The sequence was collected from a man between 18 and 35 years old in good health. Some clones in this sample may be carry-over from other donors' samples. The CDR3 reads CAWRVSRDEQFF. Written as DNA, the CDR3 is TGTGCCTGGAGGGTTTCACGGGATGAGCAGTTCTTC.